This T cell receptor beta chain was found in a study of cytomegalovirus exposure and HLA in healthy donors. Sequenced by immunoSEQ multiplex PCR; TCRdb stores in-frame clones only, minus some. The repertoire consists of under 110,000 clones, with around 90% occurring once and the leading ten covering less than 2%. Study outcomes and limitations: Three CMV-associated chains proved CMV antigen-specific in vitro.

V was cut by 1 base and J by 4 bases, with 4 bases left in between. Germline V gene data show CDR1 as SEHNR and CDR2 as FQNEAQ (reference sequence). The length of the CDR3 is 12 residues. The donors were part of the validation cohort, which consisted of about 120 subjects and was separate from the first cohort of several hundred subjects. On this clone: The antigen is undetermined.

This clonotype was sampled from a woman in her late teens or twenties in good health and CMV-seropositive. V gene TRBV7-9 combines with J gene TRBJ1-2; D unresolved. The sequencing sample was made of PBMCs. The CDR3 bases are TGTGCCAGCAGCTTAGACATCTATGGCTACACCTTC. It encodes CASSLDIYGYTF.